These T cell receptor beta chains were read from a single sample in a study of early T cells in non-severe SARS-CoV-2 infection. TCRdb itself ran the 5' RACE reads through MiXCR, one entry per CDR3 protein. This table holds tens of thousands of distinct CDR3 sequences, approximately 12% found once. Sequencing was carried out using whole blood. Every receptor here comes from an adult who was a healthcare worker with PCR-confirmed SARS-CoV-2 infection or an uninfected control (not recorded which). Each CDR3 is given with its conserved first and last residue. D genes are given only for firm matches. For some rows the clone size is stated as once, few or many, or as a class when expanded; others skip it.

v_call	d_call	j_call	clone_size	cdr3_aa	cdr3_nt
TRBV29-1	TRBD1	TRBJ1-5	few	CSVTGDGNQPQHF	TGCAGCGTAACAGGGGACGGCAATCAGCCCCAGCATTTT
TRBV6-2/TRBV6-3	.	TRBJ2-2	.	CASRREAGELFF	TGTGCCAGCAGGCGGGAAGCCGGGGAGCTGTTTTTT
TRBV6-5	TRBD2	TRBJ2-2	.	CASTTGGGWITGELFF	TGTGCCAGCACCACGGGCGGGGGTTGGATAACCGGGGAGCTGTTTTTT
TRBV3-1	TRBD1	TRBJ1-2	many	CASSRQGARGYGYTF	TGTGCCAGCTCCCGGCAGGGGGCCCGCGGCTATGGCTACACCTTC
TRBV28	.	TRBJ2-7	few	CATSRQQFLSYEQYF	TGTGCCACCTCAAGACAGCAGTTTCTCTCCTACGAGCAGTACTTC
TRBV7-9	TRBD2	TRBJ2-3	few	CASSSTSETDTQYF	TGTGCCAGCAGCTCCACTAGCGAAACAGATACGCAGTATTTT
TRBV10-2	.	TRBJ1-5	.	CASSETGGENQPQHF	TGCGCCAGCAGTGAAACGGGGGGGGAGAATCAGCCCCAGCATTTT
TRBV5-6	.	TRBJ2-3	few	CASSSRAFESTDTQYF	TGTGCCAGCAGCTCTCGGGCCTTTGAGAGCACAGATACGCAGTATTTT
TRBV5-1	TRBD1	TRBJ1-1	.	CASSFDRGITEAFF	TGCGCCAGCAGCTTCGACAGGGGGATCACTGAAGCTTTCTTT
TRBV29-1	.	TRBJ1-1	.	CSALGQAGTEAFF	TGCAGCGCCCTCGGGCAGGCGGGAACTGAAGCTTTCTTT
TRBV12-3/TRBV12-4	.	TRBJ2-2	many	CASSLAATGELFF	TGTGCCAGCAGTTTGGCCGCTACCGGGGAGCTGTTTTTT
TRBV7-9	TRBD1	TRBJ2-5	many	CASSSTGVETQYF	TGTGCCAGCAGCTCGACAGGGGTGGAGACCCAGTACTTC
TRBV29-1	TRBD1	TRBJ1-1	once	CSADRGQDEAFF	TGCAGCGCTGACAGGGGGCAAGATGAAGCTTTCTTT
TRBV6-5	TRBD2	TRBJ2-1	many	CASSSWTSSDNEQFF	TGTGCCAGCAGTTCCTGGACTAGCTCCGACAATGAGCAGTTCTTC
TRBV7-9	.	TRBJ1-4	.	CASSLELTNEKLFF	TGTGCCAGCAGCTTAGAACTGACTAATGAAAAACTGTTTTTT
TRBV7-3	TRBD1	TRBJ2-7	once	CASSLTGALPGEQYF	TGTGCCAGCAGCCTGACAGGGGCCCTTCCGGGTGAGCAGTACTTC
TRBV29-1	.	TRBJ2-7	.	CSVDGVDRASSYEQYF	TGCAGCGTTGATGGGGTTGACCGGGCGAGCTCCTACGAGCAGTACTTC
TRBV28	.	TRBJ2-5	few	CASSVEETQYF	TGTGCCAGCAGTGTGGAGGAGACCCAGTACTTC
TRBV27	TRBD2	TRBJ2-5	few	CASRLRGRGLEMQTQYF	TGTGCCAGCAGACTACGCGGTCGGGGACTAGAGATGCAGACCCAGTACTTC
TRBV5-4	.	TRBJ1-6	many	CASSFSGTGISPLHF	TGTGCCAGCAGCTTTTCCGGGACCGGGATATCACCCCTCCACTTT
TRBV18	.	TRBJ1-2	.	CASSPPGTSNYGYTF	TGTGCCAGCTCACCACCTGGGACTTCGAACTATGGCTACACCTTC
TRBV6-9	.	TRBJ2-7	many	CASRQPGRVFSWQYF	TGTGCCAGCAGACAGCCGGGCCGTGTCTTTTCGTGGCAGTACTTC
TRBV5-1	.	TRBJ2-1	.	CASSPGGQPTSDAF	TGCGCCAGCAGCCCGGGCGGACAGCCAACCTCGGATGCCTTC
TRBV12-3/TRBV12-4	TRBD1	TRBJ1-5	.	CASSRTGGGQPQHF	TGTGCCAGCAGTCGGACAGGGGGAGGTCAGCCCCAGCATTTT
TRBV18	.	TRBJ2-5	many	CASSPPGRQETQYF	TGTGCCAGCTCACCACCAGGGCGCCAAGAGACCCAGTACTTC
TRBV29-1	TRBD2	TRBJ2-1	few	CSVSGSSREQFF	TGCAGCGTTAGCGGGAGTTCTCGAGAGCAGTTCTTC
TRBV6-1	.	TRBJ1-2	many	CASSIQAGGYGYTF	TGTGCCAGCAGTATACAGGCAGGCGGCTATGGCTACACCTTC
TRBV28	.	TRBJ1-2	.	CASGQLYGYTF	TGTGCCAGTGGACAGCTCTATGGCTACACCTTC
TRBV7-3	TRBD2	TRBJ2-1	many	CASSFSGSAYNEQFF	TGTGCCAGCAGCTTTAGCGGGAGTGCCTACAATGAGCAGTTCTTC
TRBV28	TRBD2	TRBJ2-5	few	CAISGRLETQYF	TGTGCCATCAGCGGGAGGTTGGAGACCCAGTACTTC
TRBV9	TRBD1	TRBJ1-6	.	CASSGQGASSPLHF	TGTGCCAGCAGCGGACAGGGGGCAAGTTCACCCCTCCACTTT
TRBV29-1	.	TRBJ2-2	.	CSVVLSGELFF	TGCAGCGTCGTCTTATCTGGGGAGCTGTTTTTT